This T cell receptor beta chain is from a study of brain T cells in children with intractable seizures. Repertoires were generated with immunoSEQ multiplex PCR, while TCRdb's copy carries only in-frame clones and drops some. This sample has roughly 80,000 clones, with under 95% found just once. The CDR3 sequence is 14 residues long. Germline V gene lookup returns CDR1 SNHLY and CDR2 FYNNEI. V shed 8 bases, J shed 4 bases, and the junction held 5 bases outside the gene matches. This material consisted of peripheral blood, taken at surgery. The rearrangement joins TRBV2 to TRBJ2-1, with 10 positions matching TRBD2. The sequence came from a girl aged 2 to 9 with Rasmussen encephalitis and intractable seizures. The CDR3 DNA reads TGTGCCAGCGGGCTAGCGGGGGATTACAATGAGCAGTTCTTC. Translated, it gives CASGLAGDYNEQFF.